This TCR beta chain is from a study of cytomegalovirus exposure and HLA in healthy donors. With 60 Vbeta and 13 Jbeta primers, the PCR was carried out. This table comes from immunoSEQ multiplex PCR, and its TCRdb copy is limited to in-frame clones, with some not included. Of around 200,000 clones in the sample, around 83% were seen once. For this clone: What it recognizes is unknown.

General study results and limits: In a later analysis, HLA-associated beta chains showed higher expansion and lower generation probabilities than comparable chains. Accurate prediction of HLA-A and HLA-B alleles (for most subjects) was reportedly achieved from TCR beta sequences.

In germline, CDR1 is SGHNT, CDR2 YYREEE (reference sequence). V was pared by 4 bases and J by 3 bases, with 12 bases between. The CDR3 consists of 14 residues. Material: PBMCs. The sequence was collected from a girl aged 2 to 9 in good health and CMV-seropositive. J is TRBJ2-3 and V is TRBV5-4; D unclear. The CDR3 is CASSLDKGTDTQYF. The DNA for the CDR3 is TGTGCCAGCAGCCTCGACAAAGGAACAGATACGCAGTATTTT.